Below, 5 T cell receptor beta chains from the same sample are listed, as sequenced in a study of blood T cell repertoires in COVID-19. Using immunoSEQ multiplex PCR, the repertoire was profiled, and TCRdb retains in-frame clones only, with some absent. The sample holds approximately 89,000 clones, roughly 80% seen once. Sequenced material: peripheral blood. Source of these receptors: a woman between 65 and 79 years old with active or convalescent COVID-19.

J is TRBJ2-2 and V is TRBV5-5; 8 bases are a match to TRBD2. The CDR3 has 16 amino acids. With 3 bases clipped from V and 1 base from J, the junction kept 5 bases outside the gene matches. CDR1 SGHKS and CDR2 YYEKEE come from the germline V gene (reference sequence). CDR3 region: CASSSLAGLNTGELFF. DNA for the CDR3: TGTGCCAGCAGCTCTTTAGCGGGGCTGAACACCGGGGAGCTGTTTTTT.

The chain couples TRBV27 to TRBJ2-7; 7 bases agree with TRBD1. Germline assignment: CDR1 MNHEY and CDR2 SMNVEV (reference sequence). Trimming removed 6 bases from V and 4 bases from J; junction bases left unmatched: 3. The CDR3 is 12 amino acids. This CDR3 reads CASSRQGYEQYF. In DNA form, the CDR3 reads TGTGCCAGCAGCCGACAGGGATACGAGCAGTACTTC.

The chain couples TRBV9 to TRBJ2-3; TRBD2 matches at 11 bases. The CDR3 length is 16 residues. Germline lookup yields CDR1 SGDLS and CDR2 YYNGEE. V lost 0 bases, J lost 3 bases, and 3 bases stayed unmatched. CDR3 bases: TGTGCCAGCAGCGTAGGGGGACTAGCGGATACAGATACGCAGTATTTT. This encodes CASSVGGLADTDTQYF.

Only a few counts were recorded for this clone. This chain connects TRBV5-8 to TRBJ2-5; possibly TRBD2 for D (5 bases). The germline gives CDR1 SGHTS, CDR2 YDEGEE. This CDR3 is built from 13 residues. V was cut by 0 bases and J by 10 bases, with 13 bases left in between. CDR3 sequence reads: CASSLARAGIQYF. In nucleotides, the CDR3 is TGTGCCAGCAGCTTGGCTCGAGCCGGGATCCAGTACTTC.

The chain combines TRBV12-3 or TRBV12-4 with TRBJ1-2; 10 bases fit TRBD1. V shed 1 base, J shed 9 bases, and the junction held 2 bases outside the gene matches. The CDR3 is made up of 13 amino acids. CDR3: CASSLGTGGSYTF. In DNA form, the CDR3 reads TGTGCCAGCAGTTTAGGGACAGGGGGTAGCTACACCTTC.